This TCR beta chain was documented in a study of blood T cell repertoires in COVID-19. Study in general: COVID-19 samples collected from the United States, Italy and Spain covered acute and convalescent phases.

The method was immunoSEQ multiplex PCR; TCRdb's version includes in-frame clones alone and lacks a portion of them. The profile shows under 150,000 clones, around 84% of them singletons. The J segment lost 7 bases and the V segment lost 6 bases, leaving 11 bases of the junction unmatched. The CDR3 totals 16 residues. Germline CDR1 SEHNR, CDR2 FQNEAQ (reference sequence). The chain uses TRBV7-9 and TRBJ1-6; 8 bases are shared with TRBD1. The TCR originated in a human donor in a cohort sampled during active COVID-19. Sequencing input: peripheral blood. The CDR3 loop reads CASRSPQGAGNSPLHF. For the CDR3, the DNA is TGTGCCAGCAGGTCTCCCCAGGGGGCAGGGAATTCACCCCTCCACTTT.